These 2 T cell receptor beta chains were sequenced from one sample in a study of T cell repertoires in cytomegalovirus infection. TCRdb reanalysed the reads using MiXCR and keeps one entry per CDR3 protein. This repertoire shows roughly 760,000 distinct CDR3 sequences, 35% to 40% found once; its top ten account for around 2.8%. Sequenced input: PBMCs. The receptor source for this set is a human donor in good health (CMV status not recorded). Some clones in this sample may be carry-over from other donors' samples.

This clonotype occurred many times. This chain joins TRBV12-3 or TRBV12-4 and TRBJ1-4, with 7 bases fitting TRBD1. CDR3 size: 14 residues. Trimming removed 5 bases from V and 13 bases from J; junction bases left unmatched: 13. The CDR3: CASSPGQFFGGLFF. CDR3 nucleotide sequence: TGTGCCAGCAGTCCGGGACAGTTTTTTGGGGGACTGTTTTTT.

The chain joins TRBV5-1 to TRBJ1-1, with 9 bases fitting TRBD1. This CDR3 region has 17 residues. J gave up 1 base and V 4 bases, and 11 bases lay outside the gene matches. Germline CDR1 is SGHRS and CDR2 is YFSETQ. This CDR3 is CASSQTGGRFGNTEAFF. CDR3 DNA: TGCGCCAGCAGCCAAACAGGGGGCCGATTTGGGAACACTGAAGCTTTCTTT.